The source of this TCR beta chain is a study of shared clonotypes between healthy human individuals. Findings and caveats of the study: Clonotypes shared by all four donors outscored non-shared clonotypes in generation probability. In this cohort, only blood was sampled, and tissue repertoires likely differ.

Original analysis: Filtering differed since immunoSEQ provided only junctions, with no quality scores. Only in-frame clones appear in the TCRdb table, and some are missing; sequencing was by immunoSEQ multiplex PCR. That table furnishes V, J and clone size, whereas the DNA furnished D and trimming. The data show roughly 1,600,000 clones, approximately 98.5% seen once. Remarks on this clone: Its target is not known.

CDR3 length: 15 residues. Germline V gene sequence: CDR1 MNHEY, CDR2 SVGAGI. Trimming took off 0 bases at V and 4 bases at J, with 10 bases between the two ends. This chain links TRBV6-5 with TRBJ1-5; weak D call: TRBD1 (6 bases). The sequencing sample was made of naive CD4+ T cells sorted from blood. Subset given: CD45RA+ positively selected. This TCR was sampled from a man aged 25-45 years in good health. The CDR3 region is CASSYSKGGNQPQHF. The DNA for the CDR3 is TGTGCCAGCAGTTACTCGAAGGGGGGGAATCAGCCCCAGCATTTT.